Below, one TCR beta chain is given with its context. The CDR3 contains 14 residues. Trimming cost V 6 bases and J 5 bases; bases outside gene matches: 9. Germline V lookup: CDR1 MNHEY, CDR2 SMNVEV (reference sequence). TCRdb's copy holds only in-frame clones and misses some; the assay was immunoSEQ multiplex PCR. The sample shows more than 200,000 clones, 80% to 90% of them seen only once. This sample was taken from a study of blood T cell repertoires in COVID-19. Across the whole study: PBMCs, B-cell-depleted T cells, or T cells provided the cDNA or gDNA that made up the material.

This clonotype originated in a man between 60 and 75 years old with acute or convalescent COVID-19. V gene TRBV27 combines with J gene TRBJ1-2; 7 bases are a match to TRBD1. The sequencing input was peripheral blood. The CDR3 reads CASRVQGRGYGYTF. CDR3 in DNA: TGTGCCAGCAGGGTACAGGGGCGGGGATATGGCTACACCTTC.